Sequencing of this TCR beta chain was carried out in a study of cytomegalovirus exposure and HLA in healthy donors. 13 Jbeta primers and 60 Vbeta primers were used for the PCR. Sequencing used immunoSEQ multiplex PCR; TCRdb keeps in-frame clones, though not all of them. The sample shows 130,000 or so clones, 60% to 85% of them seen only once. CDR3 length: 18 amino acids. The germline V gene has CDR1 SNHLY and CDR2 FYNNEI. Trimming took 2 bases from V and 0 from J, leaving 14 bases between them. The clonotype comes from a woman aged 40-49 years in good health and CMV-seronegative. This chain links TRBV2 with TRBJ1-6; a weak D match, TRBD1 (6 bases). The source material was PBMCs. The CDR3, as DNA: TGTGCCAGCAGTGAATTAGAAGGACAGCTCTCCTATAATTCACCCCTCCACTTT. The encoded protein is CASSELEGQLSYNSPLHF.